This TCR beta chain appears in the sequencing data of a study of T cells after yellow fever vaccination. Regarding the study as a whole: Most primary-vaccination clones recurred post-booster (approximately 96% CD4, around 86% CD8). Only a minor proportion of clonotypes was detected across both CD4 and CD8 compartments. A weaker secondary response peaked on day 5, the primary on day 15.

The V and J ends lost 4 bases and 0 bases respectively, with 14 bases between them. This CDR3 has 16 amino acids. Germline V lookup: CDR1 SGHRS, CDR2 YFSETQ. The sample holds many counts of this clonotype. Antigen specificity is unknown. Template switching by 5'RACE produced TCR cDNA, adding a universal primer site and UMIs. In TCRdb, the 5' RACE reads were re-called with MiXCR into one record per CDR3 protein. The data hold approximately 330,000 distinct CDR3 sequences, with approximately 4% observed a single time. This TCR was sampled from a man younger than 35 who received the YFV17D yellow fever vaccine. The chain has TRBV5-1 and TRBJ2-1; D is ambiguous. The material sequenced was PBMCs, taken 5 days after the yellow fever booster vaccination. CDR3 sequence reads: CASSPPLTGSYNEQFF. The CDR3 DNA reads as TGCGCCAGCAGCCCACCCCTCACTGGCTCCTACAATGAGCAGTTCTTC.